This T cell receptor beta chain was observed in a study of long-term antiretroviral therapy in people with HIV. Notes on the study in general: Blood in the study was drawn between the mid-2000s and the late 2010s, possibly under older ART regimens, which may be less effective than current ones.

As to this clone: Its target is unknown.

V was shortened by 6 bases and J by 4 bases, with 4 bases between the two germline ends. Per germline, CDR1 MGHDK and CDR2 SYGVNS. This CDR3 region has 11 residues. Survey-level immunoSEQ v3.0 assays were run. Sequenced by immunoSEQ multiplex PCR; TCRdb stores in-frame clones only, minus some. The sample has around 28,000 clones, around 85% seen once; the top ten hold around 9.5%. The source of this sequence is a middle-aged man with HIV. The chain is built from TRBV25-1 and TRBJ2-1; no firm D call. The sample here was unsorted PBMCs, taken 2.3 years after starting antiretroviral therapy. The CDR3 nucleotides read TGTGCCAGCAGCCTTTACAATGAGCAGTTCTTC. Translated: CASSLYNEQFF. The complete variable domain, with remaining parts taken from reference TRBV25-1 and TRBJ2-1, reads EADIYQTPRYLVIGTGKKITLECSQTMGHDKMYWYQQDPGMELHLIHYSYGVNSTEKGDLSSESTVSRIRTEHFPLTLESARPSHTSQYLCASSLYNEQFFGPGTRLTVL.